These T cell receptor beta chains were read from a single sample in a study of T cell responses to AZD1222 COVID-19 vaccine. Sequencing was performed with immunoSEQ multiplex PCR; in TCRdb, only in-frame clones are kept and a portion is missing. The sample contains 150,000 or so clones, around 92% of which appear only once. The source was peripheral blood, collected on day 0 of AZD1222 vaccination. Source of these receptors: an adult in good health. CDR3s include the opening cysteine and the closing phenylalanine or tryptophan. Each record gives: D gene, V gene, J gene, clone size, CDR3 DNA, CDR3 protein. The D gene is left open where the match is weak. Some rows mark clone size as missing; the rest say once, few, many or name a class of expanded clone.

NA	TRBV7-9	TRBJ2-5	NA	TGTGCCAGCAGCCCCAAAGAGACCCAGTACTTC	CASSPKETQYF
TRBD2	TRBV7-7	TRBJ2-1	NA	TGTGCTAGCAGCTTAGATGCTAGCGGGGGGGAGCAGTTCTTC	CASSLDASGGEQFF
TRBD1	TRBV24-1	TRBJ2-1	NA	TGTGCCACCAGTGATTTTAGACAGGGATCCTACAATGAGCAGTTCTTC	CATSDFRQGSYNEQFF
NA	TRBV7-2	TRBJ1-1	NA	TGTGCCAGCAGCTTTACGGGAGGGGGGAACACTGAAGCTTTCTTT	CASSFTGGGNTEAFF
NA	TRBV5-4	TRBJ1-2	NA	TGTGCCAGCAGCTTTACAAGGACGGATAACTATGGCTACACCTTC	CASSFTRTDNYGYTF
NA	TRBV21-1	TRBJ1-6	NA	TGTGCCAGCAGCAATTGGGGACAGGGAGTTGGGTCCTATAATTCACCCCTCCACTTT	CASSNWGQGVGSYNSPLHF
TRBD1	TRBV5-1	TRBJ1-2	NA	TGCGCCAGCAGCTGGGACAGCTATGGCTACACCTTC	CASSWDSYGYTF
NA	TRBV6-1	TRBJ1-5	NA	TGTGCCAGCAGTGAAGCGCGGCATCAGCCCCAGCATTTT	CASSEARHQPQHF
TRBD1	TRBV5-1	TRBJ2-5	NA	TGCGCCAGCAGCTTGAGGGGACAGCAAGAGACCCAGTACTTC	CASSLRGQQETQYF
NA	TRBV5-1	TRBJ1-1	NA	TGCGCCAGCAGCTTTAACAGGAACACTGAAGCTTTCTTT	CASSFNRNTEAFF
NA	TRBV12-3/TRBV12-4	TRBJ2-2	once	TGTGCCAGCAGTTTAGCCACGGAGCTGTTTTTT	CASSLATELFF
NA	TRBV7-8	TRBJ1-1	NA	TGTGCCAGCAGCTTAGCCGCGGGGGGAGCTTTCTTT	CASSLAAGGAFF
TRBD2	TRBV7-2	TRBJ2-2	NA	TGTGCCAGCAGCTTAGGACTAGCGGTTAACACCGGGGAGCTGTTTTTT	CASSLGLAVNTGELFF
TRBD1	TRBV7-8	TRBJ2-5	NA	TGTGCCAGCGGCCTTGGGACAGCCCAAGAGACCCAGTACTTC	CASGLGTAQETQYF
TRBD2	TRBV7-9	TRBJ2-3	NA	TGTGCCAGCAGCTTAGTACCTAGCGGTAGCACAGATACGCAGTATTTT	CASSLVPSGSTDTQYF
NA	TRBV7-9	TRBJ2-6	NA	TGTGCCAGCAGCTTAGTGGGGTCTGGGGCCAACGTCCTGACTTTC	CASSLVGSGANVLTF
NA	TRBV5-4	TRBJ1-1	NA	TGTGCCACCCAGCCTGTGGCGGGCACTGAAGCTTTCTTT	CATQPVAGTEAFF
TRBD1	TRBV6-4	TRBJ1-4	NA	TGTGCCAGCAGTGTCCCAGCAGGGACAGGGGCTTCTGCAACTAATGAAAAACTGTTTTTT	CASSVPAGTGASATNEKLFF
TRBD1	TRBV7-6	TRBJ2-7	NA	TGTGCCAGCAGCTTAGCATCACTTCGGGACAGGGTGAACGAGCAGTACTTC	CASSLASLRDRVNEQYF
NA	TRBV28	TRBJ2-3	NA	TGTGCCAGCAGTTTATTAGATACAGGGACGCAGTATTTT	CASSLLDTGTQYF
TRBD1	TRBV6-1	TRBJ2-7	NA	TGTGCCAGCAGTGACAGGACAGGGAACTTTCGCGAGCAGTACTTC	CASSDRTGNFREQYF
NA	TRBV10-3	TRBJ1-1	NA	TGTGCCATCAGTGAGGGGGTCGACGGGGACACTGAAGCTTTCTTT	CAISEGVDGDTEAFF
NA	TRBV7-9	TRBJ2-2	NA	TGTGCCAGCAGTACTCGGGACACCGGGGAGCTGTTTTTT	CASSTRDTGELFF
TRBD1	TRBV6-6	TRBJ2-5	NA	TGTGCTTACTCAGGGGGCGCGGACGAGACCCAGTACTTC	CAYSGGADETQYF
NA	TRBV15	TRBJ1-6	NA	TGTGCCACCAGCATCCGGAGGACAGATTCACCCCTCCACTTT	CATSIRRTDSPLHF
NA	TRBV20-1	TRBJ1-1	once	TGCAGTGCGACACAAGGCGCTGAAGCTTTCTTT	CSATQGAEAFF
NA	TRBV19	TRBJ1-1	NA	TGTGCCAGTAGTCCAACCCTAGGGTTTGCAGCTTTCTTT	CASSPTLGFAAFF
TRBD1	TRBV7-6	TRBJ2-7	NA	TGTGCCAGCAGCATTACCAGGACAGGGCGGAACGAGCAGTACTTC	CASSITRTGRNEQYF
NA	TRBV27	TRBJ2-6	NA	TGTGCCAGCAGTTTATCGCGGGGTCCTGGGGCCAACGTCCTGACTTTC	CASSLSRGPGANVLTF
TRBD1	TRBV5-4	TRBJ1-4	NA	TGTGCCAGCAGCCAGGGACAGGGCGGTGAAAAACTGTTTTTT	CASSQGQGGEKLFF
NA	TRBV7-9	TRBJ1-2	NA	TGTGCCAGCAGCTTGGACAGATCTAACTATGGCTACACCTTC	CASSLDRSNYGYTF
NA	TRBV7-2	TRBJ1-5	NA	TGTGCCAGCAGCTTAAGTCAGCCCCAGCATTTT	CASSLSQPQHF
NA	TRBV27	TRBJ2-5	NA	TGTGCCAGCAGCTTCGACAGGAGAGAGACCCAGTACTTC	CASSFDRRETQYF
TRBD1	TRBV5-4	TRBJ1-4	NA	TGTGCCAGCAGCAGCGGACAGGGTCGGATTGAAAAACTGTTTTTT	CASSSGQGRIEKLFF
NA	TRBV3-1/TRBV3-2	TRBJ2-2	NA	TGTGCCAGCAGCCAAGAAGGAAGGCACTCGAACACCGGGGAGCTGTTTTTT	CASSQEGRHSNTGELFF
NA	TRBV7-2	TRBJ1-4	NA	TGTGCCAGCAGCGAGGGCGGTTGGGCTGGGGAAAAACTGTTTTTT	CASSEGGWAGEKLFF
NA	TRBV10-3	TRBJ2-7	NA	TGTGCCATCAGTGACCATGGACAGTCAACTCCCTACGAGCAGTACTTC	CAISDHGQSTPYEQYF
TRBD1	TRBV2	TRBJ1-1	NA	TGTGCCAGCAGTCAGGGGGTTGTGAACACTGAAGCTTTCTTT	CASSQGVVNTEAFF
TRBD1	TRBV4-2	TRBJ1-1	NA	TGTGCCAGCAGCCCCCGACAGGGATACACTGAAGCTTTCTTT	CASSPRQGYTEAFF
TRBD2	TRBV10-3	TRBJ2-2	NA	TGTGCCATCAGGTACACCCTCGCGGGGGGGAACACCGGGGAGCTGTTTTTT	CAIRYTLAGGNTGELFF
NA	TRBV4-2	TRBJ1-1	once	TGTGCCAGCAGCCCACCCGGGCAGATCGTCGAAGCTTTCTTT	CASSPPGQIVEAFF
NA	TRBV6-5	TRBJ2-7	NA	TGTGCCAGCAGCAAACGGACAGTCTACGAGCAGTACTTC	CASSKRTVYEQYF
NA	TRBV5-4	TRBJ1-2	NA	TGTGCCAGCAGCGCGAATTACCCGGGGCACAATGGCTACACCTTC	CASSANYPGHNGYTF
NA	TRBV28	TRBJ1-1	NA	TGTGCCAGCAGTTTACGGATGAACACTGAAGCTTTCTTT	CASSLRMNTEAFF
TRBD2	TRBV7-2	TRBJ2-5	few	TGTGCCAGCAGCTTTTTAGCGGGGGCCACCCAAGAGACCCAGTACTTC	CASSFLAGATQETQYF
NA	TRBV7-2	TRBJ2-5	NA	TGTGCCAGCAGCTTATTCGGGGATTTCCAAGAGACCCAGTACTTC	CASSLFGDFQETQYF
NA	TRBV27	TRBJ1-2	few	TGTGCCAGCAGTTTGGTCTCAGCGGGTGGAAACTATGGCTACACCTTC	CASSLVSAGGNYGYTF